The 9 T cell receptor beta chains listed next were all sequenced from one sample in a study of shared clonotypes between healthy human individuals. Assay: immunoSEQ multiplex PCR; the TCRdb copy retains only in-frame clones and omits some. The sample shows fewer than 130,000 clones, about 66% of them seen only once. The specimen was memory CD8+ T cells sorted from blood. This sample's subset: CD45RO+ cells pooled with CCR7-negative TemRA cells. The receptors shown here come from a woman aged 25-40 years in good health.

V is TRBV28 and J is TRBJ2-5; D may correspond to TRBD1 or TRBD2 (6 bases each). Germline CDR1 MDHEN, CDR2 SYDVKM. There are 14 residues in the CDR3. V shed 3 bases and J shed 7 bases, with 15 bases lying between them. The CDR3 region is CASSFPGGTRTQYF. Written as DNA, the CDR3 is TGTGCCAGCAGTTTCCCGGGCGGGACACGGACCCAGTACTTC.

The V and J genes are TRBV4-1 and TRBJ1-5; D not certain. From germline, CDR1 is MGHRA and CDR2 YSYEKL. The CDR3 extends over 14 amino acids. V lost 2 bases and J lost 0, with 5 bases in between. CDR3 sequence reads: CASSQYNSNQPQHF. The CDR3 nucleotides read TGCGCCAGCAGCCAATACAATAGCAATCAGCCCCAGCATTTT.

V gene TRBV28 combines with J gene TRBJ1-5; D remains unclear. The V gene lost 3 bases and the J gene lost 0 bases, with 9 bases spanning the gap. The germline V gene has CDR1 MDHEN and CDR2 SYDVKM. The CDR3 spans 15 residues. The CDR3: CASSLAPYSNQPQHF. The DNA of the CDR3 is TGTGCCAGCAGTTTGGCCCCGTATAGCAATCAGCCCCAGCATTTT.

Here the CDR3 DNA reads TGTGCCAGCAGCCCCAGGGACTATTCTCTGTGGGATACGCAGTATTTT. Translated: CASSPRDYSLWDTQYF. V and J are TRBV11-1 and TRBJ2-3, with 7 bases that match TRBD2. J lost 6 bases, V lost 5 bases, and 14 bases had no gene match. CDR3 length: 16 residues. Germline V lookup: CDR1 SGHAT, CDR2 FQDESV (reference sequence).

The chain is built from TRBV9 and TRBJ2-2; possible D gene TRBD1, 5 bases. Trimming cost V 6 bases and J 3 bases, with 12 bases left between them. The germline CDR1 and CDR2 sequences are SGDLS and YYNGEE. This CDR3 is 14 amino acids long. CDR3 in DNA: TGTGCCAGCACCCCAGGGTCGTACACCGGGGAGCTGTTTTTT. Residues: CASTPGSYTGELFF.

This clone came up a few times. The chain is built from TRBV5-1 and TRBJ1-6; possibly TRBD1 for D (5 bases). CDR1 and CDR2 (germline): SGHRS, YFSETQ. The CDR3 spans 19 residues. V gave up 0 bases and J gave up 0 bases, with 16 bases separating them. The DNA for the CDR3 is TGCGCCAGCAGCTTGGGAAGGGACGGATGGAGCTCCTATAATTCACCCCTCCACTTT. Translating gives CASSLGRDGWSSYNSPLHF.

This rearrangement joins TRBV6-5 to TRBJ2-1; 7 nucleotides line up with TRBD1. Unmatched junction bases numbered 6, after V lost 8 bases and J lost 5 bases. The CDR3 contains 13 residues. Germline assignment: CDR1 MNHEY and CDR2 SVGAGI. This CDR3 reads CASSGTENNEQFF. The CDR3 nucleotides read TGTGCCAGCTCCGGGACAGAAAACAATGAGCAGTTCTTC.

This clone appeared many times. The chain combines TRBV27 with TRBJ2-5; maybe TRBD1 (5 bases). V lost 8 bases and J lost 2, with 12 bases in between. Germline CDR1 reads MNHEY; CDR2 reads SMNVEV (reference sequence). This CDR3 comprises 13 residues. The DNA of the CDR3 is TGTGCCAGCCGAGGACATCTACAAGAGACCCAGTACTTC. This codes for CASRGHLQETQYF.

This chain links TRBV15 with TRBJ2-7; no firm D call. Germline V gene data show CDR1 as LNHNV and CDR2 as YYDKDF (reference sequence). Trimming cost V 1 base and J 5 bases, with 12 bases left between them. This CDR3 is built from 14 residues. This CDR3 reads CATSRALASDEQYF. CDR3 in DNA: TGTGCCACCAGCAGAGCCCTCGCCAGCGACGAGCAGTACTTC.